Following are 8 T cell receptor beta chains from one sample sequenced in a study of T-cell memory formation after mild COVID-19. TCRdb re-called the 5' RACE reads through MiXCR, storing one row per CDR3 protein. The sample has about 200,000 distinct CDR3 sequences; just over 9.5% are singletons. Sequencing input: PBMCs or a T cell subset sorted from them (not recorded which). These receptors originate from a man younger than 35 who had mild COVID-19 (a few samples of this study predate the infection). Cell type and time point are not known.

The V and J genes are TRBV5-1 and TRBJ2-7, with TRBD2 matching over 10 bases. The V gene's germline CDR1 is SGHRS and CDR2 YFSETQ. The CDR3 runs 15 residues. Trimming at V came to 0 bases and at J to 4 bases, leaving 4 bases not matched to a gene. This chain's CDR3 is CASSLGSGGAYEQYF. The CDR3 DNA reads as TGCGCCAGCAGCTTGGGCAGCGGGGGGGCTTACGAGCAGTACTTC.

At least ten counts were recorded for this clonotype. This chain links TRBV20-1 with TRBJ2-1, with TRBD1 matching 11 bases. In germline, CDR1 is DFQATT, CDR2 SNEGSKA (reference sequence). This CDR3 contains 15 residues. With 4 bases clipped from V and 6 bases from J, the junction kept 8 bases outside the gene matches. The CDR3 here is CSATTGTGGSNEQFF. In DNA form, the CDR3 reads TGCAGTGCTACAACCGGGACAGGGGGTTCCAATGAGCAGTTCTTC.

This chain uses TRBV6-6 with TRBJ2-7, with TRBD1 matching over 8 bases. The germline gives CDR1 MNHNY, CDR2 SVGAGI (reference sequence). The CDR3 runs to 16 residues. V lost 7 bases, J lost 3 bases, and 14 bases stayed unmatched. This chain's CDR3 is CASKVAGGMSGYEQYF. The CDR3 DNA sequence: TGTGCCAGCAAAGTCGCAGGGGGCATGAGTGGCTACGAGCAGTACTTC.

This clonotype came up a few times. J is TRBJ2-3 and V is TRBV4-3, with a possible D match to TRBD2 (7 bases). Trimming left V 0 bases short and J 4 bases short, with 14 bases between. The germline V gene encodes CDR1 LGHNA and CDR2 YSLEER. This CDR3 is 16 amino acids long. In nucleotides, the CDR3 is TGCGCCAGCAGCCAAGATCGTACAGGGAGGGCAGATACGCAGTATTTT. Its protein product is CASSQDRTGRADTQYF.

Many counts were recorded for this clonotype. The chain links TRBV9 to TRBJ2-2, with D uncertain. The ends were cut back, 0 bases at V and 2 bases at J, with 5 bases in the middle. The CDR3 covers 14 residues. The germline gives CDR1 SGDLS, CDR2 YYNGEE. CDR3 nucleotides: TGTGCCAGCAGCGTAGGTGCAAACACCGGGGAGCTGTTTTTT. The encoded protein is CASSVGANTGELFF.

The chain links TRBV6-2 or TRBV6-3 to TRBJ1-1; D ambiguous. In germline, CDR1 is MNHEY, CDR2 SVGEGT. V lost 6 bases and J lost 5, with 13 bases in between. The CDR3 is made up of 13 amino acids. For the CDR3, the DNA is TGTGCCAGCAGCCCTAGGGAAGGGACTGAAGCTTTCTTT. Translating gives CASSPREGTEAFF.

This clonotype has just a few counts. The chain employs TRBV10-3 and TRBJ2-7, with a tentative D call TRBD1 (6 bases). The germline V and J ends were trimmed by 4 bases and 1 base, with 8 bases remaining between them. The CDR3 contains 13 residues. Germline V gives CDR1 ENHRY, CDR2 SYGVKD. Written as DNA, the CDR3 is TGTGCCATCAGTGGCGGACAGTCCTACGAGCAGTACGTC. Protein sequence: CAISGGQSYEQYV.

This clonotype was detected a few times. The chain couples TRBV6-5 to TRBJ1-2, with D tentatively TRBD1 (6 bases). This CDR3 contains 14 residues. Per germline, CDR1 MNHEY and CDR2 SVGAGI. Trimming cost V 5 bases and J 7 bases, with 17 bases left between them. The CDR3 DNA is TGTGCCAGCAGTCTAAGACAGGAAGGTCTTGGCTACACCTTC. Encoded protein: CASSLRQEGLGYTF.